This T cell receptor (beta chain) was sequenced in a study of blood T cell repertoires in COVID-19. The CDR3 covers 16 residues. Trimming took 4 bases from V and 4 from J; bases not matched to a gene: 11. CDR1 LNHNV and CDR2 YYDKDF come from the germline V gene (reference sequence). This table comes from immunoSEQ multiplex PCR, and its TCRdb copy is limited to in-frame clones, with some not included. The sample lists 200,000 or so clones, about 88% seen once, with just over 2.5% in the top ten. Sequenced input: PBMCs or T cells enriched from blood (not recorded which). This chain joins TRBV15 and TRBJ1-2, with TRBD1 matching over 8 bases. This TCR derives from a woman under 40 who had recovered from COVID-19. This chain's CDR3 is CATSTGADRGIYGYTF. DNA for the CDR3: TGTGCCACCAGCACGGGCGCCGACAGGGGCATCTATGGCTACACCTTC.